A single sample is the source of the 15 T cell receptor beta chains below, sequenced in a study of blood T cell repertoires in COVID-19. This table comes from immunoSEQ multiplex PCR, and its TCRdb copy is limited to in-frame clones, with some not included. Found here are about 200,000 clones, about 86% of them singletons; the top ten hold roughly 2%. Sample: peripheral blood. The receptors stem from a woman in her forties or fifties with acute or convalescent COVID-19.

The chain uses TRBV5-1 and TRBJ2-2; the D gene is possibly TRBD2 (6 bases). Trimming left V 4 bases short and J 1 base short, with 14 bases between. This CDR3 region has 16 residues. The germline CDR1 and CDR2 sequences are SGHRS and YFSETQ. The DNA of the CDR3 is TGCGCCAGCAGCCCGGAAGGCGGGAAGAACACCGGGGAGCTGTTTTTT. Translation: CASSPEGGKNTGELFF. The variable domain in full, with the rest retrieved from reference TRBV5-1 and TRBJ2-2, is KAGVTQTPRYLIKTRGQQVTLSCSPISGHRSVSWYQQTPGQGLQFLFEYFSETQRNKGNFPGRFSGRQFSNSRSEMNVSTLELGDSALYLCASSPEGGKNTGELFFGEGSRLTVL.

J is TRBJ1-1 and V is TRBV5-1; D unclear. Trimming pared 4 bases from V and 1 base from J, leaving 8 bases between. Germline lookup yields CDR1 SGHRS and CDR2 YFSETQ. The CDR3 runs to 13 residues. The CDR3: CASSPIPNTEAFF. In nucleotides, the CDR3 is TGCGCCAGCAGCCCTATACCGAACACTGAAGCTTTCTTT.

The chain couples TRBV5-1 to TRBJ1-2, with D maybe TRBD1 (5 bases). Germline values: CDR1 SGHRS, CDR2 YFSETQ. The CDR3 totals 13 residues. Between the trimmed V and J ends, which lost 4 bases and 8 bases, there was a span of 15 bases. The CDR3 reads CASSPGGKEGYTF. CDR3 DNA: TGCGCCAGCAGCCCTGGGGGGAAAGAAGGCTACACCTTC.

The chain has TRBV29-1 and TRBJ1-1; 8 bases match TRBD1. The V and J ends lost 4 bases and 5 bases, in that order; junction bases with no gene match: 12. The CDR3 has 15 amino acids. Germline values: CDR1 SQVTM, CDR2 ANQGSEA. CDR3 protein: CSVVGPGGVRTEAFF. Written as DNA, the CDR3 is TGCAGCGTTGTAGGGCCAGGGGGCGTTAGAACTGAAGCTTTCTTT.

The count of this clone is one. The genes are TRBV6-5 and TRBJ2-5; D is possibly TRBD1 (5 bases). The CDR3 is 14 residues long. Trimming stripped 6 bases from V and 0 bases from J, with 11 bases between. Germline V gene data show CDR1 as MNHEY and CDR2 as SVGAGI. In DNA form, the CDR3 reads TGTGCCAGCAGGCTGACAGCCAACCAAGAGACCCAGTACTTC. It codes for CASRLTANQETQYF.

The V gene is TRBV12-3 or TRBV12-4, the J gene TRBJ2-5, with D possibly TRBD2 on 5 matching bases. V lost 3 bases to trimming and J lost 5 bases, with 10 bases between them. This CDR3 has 13 amino acids. CDR3: CASSFEGYETQYF. The CDR3 region has the DNA TGTGCCAGCAGTTTCGAGGGATACGAGACCCAGTACTTC.

The chain recombines TRBV18 with TRBJ1-1; 7 bases align to TRBD1. The trim removed 4 bases at V and 3 bases at J, leaving 2 bases unmatched. The CDR3 extends over 13 amino acids. CDR1 and CDR2 (germline): KGHSH, LQKENI. The CDR3 nucleotides read TGTGCCAGCTCACAGGGGGCGGACACTGAAGCTTTCTTT. Protein sequence: CASSQGADTEAFF.

This chain links TRBV14 with TRBJ1-2; 11 nucleotides align to TRBD1. CDR3 size: 16 residues. V shed 1 base and J 7 bases; nucleotides not matched to a gene: 8. Germline CDR1 SGHDN, CDR2 FVKESK. The CDR3 region has the DNA TGTGCCAGCAGCCAAGCCCGAGGGACAGGGGGAGTTGGCTACACCTTC. Protein sequence: CASSQARGTGGVGYTF.

As concerns this clone: Other DNA sequences in this specimen translate into the identical CDR3. V is TRBV5-1 and J is TRBJ2-3; D may be TRBD1 (6 bases). Per the germline V gene, CDR1 is SGHRS and CDR2 is YFSETQ. CDR3 size: 15 residues. Trimming pared 0 bases from V and 2 bases from J, leaving 10 bases between. Here the CDR3 reads CASSLGGQFTDTQYF. The CDR3 DNA reads TGCGCCAGCAGCTTGGGAGGACAGTTCACAGATACGCAGTATTTT.

This clone was recorded a few times. The rearrangement joins TRBV19 to TRBJ1-5, with D maybe TRBD1 (5 bases). V was clipped by 0 bases and J by 8 bases, with 11 bases between them. Germline V gives CDR1 LNHDA, CDR2 SQIVND (reference sequence). The CDR3 contains 14 residues. The DNA of the CDR3 is TGTGCCAGTAGTATAGAGCGGGGGAGTAAGCCCCAGCATTTT. Translated, it gives CASSIERGSKPQHF.

CDR3 amino acids: CASSAPGQGNYGYTF. CDR3 bases: TGTGCCAGCTCAGCCCCGGGACAGGGTAACTATGGCTACACCTTC. The V and J genes are TRBV18 and TRBJ1-2; 9 nucleotides align to TRBD1. The CDR3 covers 15 residues. J lost 1 base, V lost 5 bases, and 5 bases had no gene match. Looked up from germline, CDR1 is KGHSH and CDR2 is LQKENI. Using reference TRBV18 and TRBJ1-2 for the parts outside the CDR3, the full variable domain is NAGVMQNPRHLVRRRGQEARLRCSPMKGHSHVYWYRQLPEEGLKFMVYLQKENIIDESGMPKERFSAEFPKEGPSILRIQQVVRGDSAAYFCASSAPGQGNYGYTFGSGTRLTVV.

The chain joins TRBV11-3 to TRBJ2-1, with 11 bases that match TRBD2. V gave up 5 bases and J gave up 0 bases; unmatched junction bases: 12. The CDR3 spans 19 residues. Looked up from germline, CDR1 is SGHNT and CDR2 is YENEEA. The CDR3 protein is CASSGNGLAGGSSYNEQFF. CDR3 bases: TGTGCCAGCAGCGGGAACGGGCTAGCGGGAGGAAGCTCCTACAATGAGCAGTTCTTC.

This clone has just one count. The chain combines TRBV7-7 with TRBJ2-5; D is possibly TRBD2 (6 bases). CDR3 length equals 13 residues. Germline V gene lookup returns CDR1 SSHAT and CDR2 FNYEAQ (reference sequence). V was clipped by 3 bases and J by 5 bases, with 10 bases between them. The CDR3 nucleotides read TGTGCCAGCAGCTTGCCGGGGGTGGAGACCCAGTACTTC. As protein: CASSLPGVETQYF.

Concerning this clone: This specimen includes other DNA sequences encoding the same CDR3. The rearrangement joins TRBV27 to TRBJ2-1; 7 bases match TRBD1. The CDR3 runs 16 residues. Looked up from germline, CDR1 is MNHEY and CDR2 is SMNVEV (reference sequence). The junction had 5 bases not matched to a gene; V was cut back by 3 bases and J by 0 bases. CDR3 nucleotides: TGTGCCAGCAGTTTTTTGGGACAGAGCTCCTACAATGAGCAGTTCTTC. Translating it yields CASSFLGQSSYNEQFF.

The chain carries TRBV11-2 and TRBJ2-1; 8 bases are shared with TRBD2. The germline V gene has CDR1 SGHAT and CDR2 FQNNGV. Losses at the gene ends were 3 bases for V and 12 bases for J; bases not matched to a gene: 7. The CDR3 is made up of 13 amino acids. DNA for the CDR3: TGTGCCAGCAGCTTCCCGGGAGGGCCGGTGCAGTTCTTC. Translated: CASSFPGGPVQFF.